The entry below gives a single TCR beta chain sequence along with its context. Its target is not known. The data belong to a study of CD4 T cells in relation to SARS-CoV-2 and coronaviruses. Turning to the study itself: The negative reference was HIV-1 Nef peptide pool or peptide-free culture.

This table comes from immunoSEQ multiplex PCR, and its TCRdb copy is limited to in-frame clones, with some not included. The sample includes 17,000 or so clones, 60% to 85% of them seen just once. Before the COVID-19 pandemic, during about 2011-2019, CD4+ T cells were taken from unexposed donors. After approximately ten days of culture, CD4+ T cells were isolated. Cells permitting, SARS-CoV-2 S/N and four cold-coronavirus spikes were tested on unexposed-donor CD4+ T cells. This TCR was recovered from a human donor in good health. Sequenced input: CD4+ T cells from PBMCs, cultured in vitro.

The CDR3 DNA reads TGTGCCAGCAGTTTAGTGTCGGGCCCCTACGAGCAGTACTTC. It translates to CASSLVSGPYEQYF. The chain recombines TRBV27 with TRBJ2-7; unclear D gene. V was clipped by 2 bases and J by 2 bases, with 10 bases between them. CDR1 and CDR2 (germline): MNHEY, SMNVEV (reference sequence). The length of the CDR3 is 14 residues.